These 20 T cell receptor beta chains share one sample of origin, sequenced in a study of cytomegalovirus exposure and HLA in healthy donors. The PCR ran on 60 Vbeta and 13 Jbeta primers. Repertoires were generated with immunoSEQ multiplex PCR, while TCRdb's copy carries only in-frame clones and drops some. This sample has around 100,000 clones, with around 80% found just once. Sequenced material: PBMCs. These receptors were obtained from a woman aged 40 to 49 in good health and CMV-seronegative.

The chain uses TRBV6-6 and TRBJ1-1; 9 bases map to TRBD1. V gave up 0 bases and J gave up 4 bases; unmatched junction bases: 0. Germline values: CDR1 MNHNY, CDR2 SVGAGI (reference sequence). This CDR3 region has 14 residues. CDR3: CASSYSTGGTEAFF. The CDR3 DNA reads TGTGCCAGCAGTTACTCGACAGGGGGCACTGAAGCTTTCTTT.

In this sample, this clone turned up once. This chain links TRBV11-3 with TRBJ1-2; D is perhaps TRBD1 (5 bases). The V gene lost 5 bases and the J gene lost 4 bases, with 20 bases spanning the gap. CDR3 size: 16 residues. The germline V gene encodes CDR1 SGHNT and CDR2 YENEEA. The CDR3 sequence: CASSRSEQAPGYGYTF. CDR3 sequence (DNA): TGTGCCAGCAGCCGAAGCGAACAGGCCCCGGGCTATGGCTACACCTTC. The full variable domain, its missing parts supplied by reference TRBV11-3 and TRBJ1-2, is EAGVVQSPRYKIIEKKQPVAFWCNPISGHNTLYWYLQNLGQGPELLIRYENEEAVDDSQLPKDRFSAERLKGVDSTLKIQPAELGDSAVYLCASSRSEQAPGYGYTFGSGTRLTVV.

This clone turned up a few times. This rearrangement joins TRBV9 to TRBJ2-1, with 9 bases lining up with TRBD2. The V gene end was trimmed by 0 bases and the J gene end by 7 bases; junction bases not matched to a gene: 8. The CDR3 length is 16 residues. The germline CDR1 and CDR2 sequences are SGDLS and YYNGEE. The chain's CDR3 is CASSVVAGGPKNEQFF. In nucleotides, the CDR3 is TGTGCCAGCAGCGTAGTGGCGGGAGGGCCAAAGAATGAGCAGTTCTTC.

This clone was picked up one time. The J gene is TRBJ1-5, the V gene TRBV19; weak D call: TRBD1 (5 bases). CDR3 length equals 14 residues. CDR1 and CDR2 (germline): LNHDA, SQIVND (reference sequence). The germline V and J ends were trimmed by 9 bases and 3 bases, with 15 bases remaining between them. The CDR3 DNA reads TGTGCCAGCCGGGCGGGGGGTATCAATCAGCCCCAGCATTTT. It specifies CASRAGGINQPQHF.

The rearrangement joins TRBV7-9 to TRBJ1-3, with D uncertain. Germline CDR1 reads SEHNR; CDR2 reads FQNEAQ (reference sequence). The CDR3 covers 11 residues. The ends were cut back, 5 bases at V and 9 bases at J, with 8 bases in the middle. CDR3 nucleotides: TGTGCCAGCAGCCTGGGAGTCACCATATATTTT. Residues: CASSLGVTIYF.

This clone appeared a single time. V gene TRBV28 combines with J gene TRBJ2-2; tentative D call: TRBD2 (6 bases). The CDR3 has 16 residues. Germline assignment: CDR1 MDHEN and CDR2 SYDVKM. Trimming stripped 5 bases from V and 7 bases from J, with 20 bases between. CDR3: CASSVPGSGDSGELFF. Written as DNA, the CDR3 is TGTGCCAGCAGTGTGCCCGGGAGTGGGGATAGCGGGGAGCTGTTTTTT.

V and J are TRBV28 and TRBJ1-1, with no clear D. V lost 4 bases and J lost 10, with 19 bases in between. The germline gives CDR1 MDHEN, CDR2 SYDVKM. The CDR3 has 14 residues. Here the CDR3 reads CASSSSPKLSGAFF. CDR3 coding DNA: TGTGCCAGCAGTTCCTCCCCGAAATTGAGTGGAGCTTTCTTT.

Comments on this clone: Distinct nucleotide sequences in the sample also encode this CDR3. J is TRBJ2-1 and V is TRBV19, with unresolved D. From germline, CDR1 is LNHDA and CDR2 SQIVND (reference sequence). The V end lost 4 bases, the J end lost 5 bases, and 9 bases lay between the germline ends. The CDR3 length is 13 residues. The chain's CDR3 is CASSRRTDNEQFF. The CDR3 bases are TGTGCCAGTAGTAGGAGAACTGACAATGAGCAGTTCTTC.

The chain couples TRBV7-2 to TRBJ2-5; tentatively, D is TRBD1 (9 bases). Germline V gene data show CDR1 as SGHTA and CDR2 as FQGNSA. CDR3 length: 16 residues. Trimming removed 1 base at V and 5 bases at J, with 17 bases between. The CDR3 region has the DNA TGTGCCAGCAGCTTAGTAGCGGGACAGGGAGGGGAGACCCAGTACTTC. Translation: CASSLVAGQGGETQYF.

This sequence joins TRBV14 and TRBJ2-2; D unclear. The germline V gene encodes CDR1 SGHDN and CDR2 FVKESK. Deletions cut 0 bases from V and 2 bases from J, with 13 bases between. The CDR3 is made up of 17 amino acids. The chain's CDR3 is CASSQESRVPNTGELFF. Here the CDR3 DNA reads TGTGCCAGCAGCCAAGAGAGTCGGGTACCTAACACCGGGGAGCTGTTTTTT.

The gene calls are TRBV5-1 and TRBJ1-1; perhaps TRBD1 as D (6 bases). The CDR3 loop spans 13 amino acids. Deletions cut 2 bases from V and 5 bases from J, with 10 bases between. Looked up from germline, CDR1 is SGHRS and CDR2 is YFSETQ. This CDR3 reads CASSFGGPTEAFF. The DNA for the CDR3 is TGCGCCAGCAGCTTCGGGGGGCCGACTGAAGCTTTCTTT.

This chain connects TRBV5-1 to TRBJ2-5, with a tentative D call TRBD1 (6 bases). Looked up from germline, CDR1 is SGHRS and CDR2 is YFSETQ. The V gene lost 3 bases and the J gene lost 0 bases, with 18 bases spanning the gap. The CDR3 sequence is 17 residues long. The chain's CDR3 is CASSYRVREPDQETQYF. CDR3 bases: TGCGCCAGCAGCTACAGGGTCCGAGAGCCAGACCAAGAGACCCAGTACTTC. Together with reference TRBV5-1 and TRBJ2-5, the CDR3 gives the full variable domain: KAGVTQTPRYLIKTRGQQVTLSCSPISGHRSVSWYQQTPGQGLQFLFEYFSETQRNKGNFPGRFSGRQFSNSRSEMNVSTLELGDSALYLCASSYRVREPDQETQYFGPGTRLLVL.

The table lists this clone with a few counts. The J gene is TRBJ2-3, the V gene TRBV28; 7 nucleotides align to TRBD1. Unmatched junction bases numbered 10, after V lost 3 bases and J lost 1 base. This CDR3 spans 17 amino acids. Germline V gene data show CDR1 as MDHEN and CDR2 as SYDVKM. This CDR3 is CASSLKIGDSGTDTQYF. CDR3 DNA: TGTGCCAGCAGTTTGAAGATTGGGGACAGCGGCACAGATACGCAGTATTTT.

The rearrangement uses TRBV7-9 and TRBJ2-3; 8 bases map to TRBD2. The CDR3 runs 15 residues. Germline V gene lookup returns CDR1 SEHNR and CDR2 FQNEAQ (reference sequence). The trim removed 7 bases at V and 3 bases at J, leaving 9 bases unmatched. The CDR3 spells CASTIEGGRTDTQYF. The DNA for the CDR3 is TGTGCCAGCACCATAGAGGGCGGGAGGACAGATACGCAGTATTTT.

The V call is TRBV14, the J call TRBJ2-3, with D uncertain. V lost 2 bases and J lost 2, with 8 bases in between. The germline CDR1 and CDR2 sequences are SGHDN and FVKESK. The CDR3 sequence is 14 residues long. The CDR3 loop is CASSQLKHTDTQYF. The CDR3 DNA reads as TGTGCCAGCAGCCAACTGAAGCACACAGATACGCAGTATTTT.

This clone showed up just once. This rearrangement joins TRBV18 to TRBJ2-1; D is perhaps TRBD1 (5 bases). V lost 9 bases, J lost 0 bases, and 15 bases lay in between. The germline CDR1 and CDR2 sequences are KGHSH and LQKENI. This CDR3 spans 15 amino acids. In DNA form, the CDR3 reads TGTGCCAGTCGAATACAGGCAGCCTCCTACAATGAGCAGTTCTTC. Translated: CASRIQAASYNEQFF.

V and J are TRBV4-2 and TRBJ2-7, with 10 nucleotides matching TRBD2. Germline lookup yields CDR1 LGHNA and CDR2 YNFKEQ. CDR3 size: 17 residues. V gave up 3 bases and J gave up 4 bases; unmatched junction bases: 12. The CDR3 region has the DNA TGTGCCAGCAGCCAGTTACTAGCGGGGTTTGGGAAGTACGAGCAGTACTTC. Its translation is CASSQLLAGFGKYEQYF.

This clone was seen at least ten times. The chain is built from TRBV25-1 and TRBJ2-2; 9 bases match TRBD1. The length of the CDR3 is 17 residues. V gave up 2 bases and J gave up 4 bases; unmatched junction bases: 8. The germline V gene encodes CDR1 MGHDK and CDR2 SYGVNS. CDR3 sequence: CASSEPDRGYVTGELFF. In DNA, the CDR3 is TGTGCCAGCAGTGAACCCGACAGGGGGTATGTCACCGGGGAGCTGTTTTTT. Full variable domain (remainder filled in from reference TRBV25-1 and TRBJ2-2): EADIYQTPRYLVIGTGKKITLECSQTMGHDKMYWYQQDPGMELHLIHYSYGVNSTEKGDLSSESTVSRIRTEHFPLTLESARPSHTSQYLCASSEPDRGYVTGELFFGEGSRLTVL.

The V call is TRBV5-4, the J call TRBJ2-1, with D maybe TRBD2 (7 bases). Germline V gene data show CDR1 as SGHNT and CDR2 as YYREEE (reference sequence). The CDR3 runs 15 residues. Deletions cut 2 bases from V and 4 bases from J, with 13 bases between. The CDR3 loop is CASSLPGGIYNEQFF. CDR3 coding DNA: TGTGCCAGCAGCTTACCGGGGGGCATTTACAATGAGCAGTTCTTC.

The V call is TRBV5-1, the J call TRBJ1-1; TRBD1 is a possible D gene (6 bases). V was pared by 0 bases and J by 1 base, with 10 bases between. The CDR3 is 15 amino acids. Per the germline V gene, CDR1 is SGHRS and CDR2 is YFSETQ. The CDR3 loop reads CASSLARQENTEAFF. For the CDR3, the DNA is TGCGCCAGCAGCTTGGCCCGACAGGAGAACACTGAAGCTTTCTTT.